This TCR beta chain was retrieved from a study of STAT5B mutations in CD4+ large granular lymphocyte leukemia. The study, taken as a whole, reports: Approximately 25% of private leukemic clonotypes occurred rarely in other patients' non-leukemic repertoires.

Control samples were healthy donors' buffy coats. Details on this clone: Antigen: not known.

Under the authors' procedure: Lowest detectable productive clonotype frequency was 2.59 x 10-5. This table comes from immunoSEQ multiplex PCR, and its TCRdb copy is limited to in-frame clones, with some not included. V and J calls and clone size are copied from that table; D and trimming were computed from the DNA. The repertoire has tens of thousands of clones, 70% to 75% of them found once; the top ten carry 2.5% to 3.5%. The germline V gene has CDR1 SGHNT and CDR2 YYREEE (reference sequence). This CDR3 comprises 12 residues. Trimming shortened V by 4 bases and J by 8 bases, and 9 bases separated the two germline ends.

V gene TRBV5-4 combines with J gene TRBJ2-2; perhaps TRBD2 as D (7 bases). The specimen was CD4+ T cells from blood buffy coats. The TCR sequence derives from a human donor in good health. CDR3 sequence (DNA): TGTGCCAGCAGCCGGGGGGCAGGGGAGCTGTTTTTT. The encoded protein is CASSRGAGELFF.